The T cell receptor (beta chain) under discussion was sequenced for a study of identical twins. Study conclusions and caveats: High-abundance cord blood beta clonotypes had fewer insertions; memory repertoires showed none. Sequences that were out-of-frame, alpha and twin-shared displayed an excess of low generation probability. Its conclusions, products of cross-sectional statistical analysis, did not come from following the same donors.

TCRdb called the 5' RACE reads again in MiXCR, with one record for every CDR3 protein. The repertoire holds about 490,000 distinct CDR3 sequences, with 13% to 15% as singletons. Germline CDR1 and CDR2: SGHVS and FNYEAQ. V was pared by 5 bases and J by 2 bases, with 6 bases of the junction left unmatched. This CDR3 spans 15 amino acids. As regards this clonotype: Antigen: not known.

These data also formed part of another study, on yellow fever vaccine responses in identical twins.

This TCR came from a woman aged 18-29 years in good health. Input material: CD4+ T cells sorted from blood. The chain combines TRBV7-6 with TRBJ2-3; 8 nucleotides agree with TRBD2. As DNA, the CDR3 is TGTGCCAGCAGCGGGACTAGTACTACCACAGATACGCAGTATTTT. This sequence encodes CASSGTSTTTDTQYF.